Sequencing of this T cell receptor beta chain was carried out in a study of monozygotic twins with inflammatory bowel disease (dated by TCRdb to between 2018 and 2021). About the investigation overall: In total, about 28 monozygotic twin pairs made up the full study: 19 Danish pairs, all IBD-discordant, plus nine German pairs, of which four were IBD-concordant and five were IBD-discordant. The search for disease-associated traits relied mainly on comparing IBD patients with their genetically identical healthy co-twins within discordant pairs. Each individual had, on average, about 151 000 unique TCRalpha sequences and 181 000 unique TCRbeta sequences available for analysis.

In the case of this clonotype: The clone's antigen remains unknown.

From each donor, a roughly 2.5 ml peripheral blood sample was drawn into PAXgene tubes and stored at -80 degrees C. Without T cell sorting, total RNA was isolated from whole blood using the PAXgene blood miRNA kit on an automated QIAcube. Deep TCRalpha and TCRbeta repertoire profiling with unique molecular barcoding was performed on peripheral blood of monozygotic twin pairs concordant or discordant for inflammatory bowel disease. Smoking habits were recorded for all twin pairs, and individuals were classified as current, former or never smokers. Library preparation used 5' RACE. For each TCR library, around 3,800 ng of total RNA was used. cDNA was synthesized with SMARTScribe reverse transcriptase in eight separate reactions per sample. Unique molecular identifiers containing a 6-nucleotide sample barcode were introduced through template switching during cDNA synthesis. Two nested PCRs of roughly 16 and 10 cycles amplified the TCRalpha and TCRbeta cDNA, and bead purification followed each PCR. Before amplification, the cDNA was treated with uracil DNA-glycosylase and purified using the QIAquick PCR purification kit. In the second PCR, Illumina TruSeq-compatible adapters and sample-specific barcodes were added. Library quality and concentration were assessed using TapeStation and Qubit, and about 5 ng of each library was pooled. The pooled libraries were sequenced with 2 x 100 bp reads and custom sequencing primers on an Illumina HiSeq2500 single-index Rapid Run. The original pipeline was this. MiGEC version 1.2.6 was used for UMI-based consensus assembly, which corrected PCR and sequencing errors. MiXCR version 2.1.1 was used to carry out V(D)J alignment, clonotype assembly and CDR3 extraction. To normalise gene usage, clonotype sharing and MAIT/NKT TCR abundance, the analysis used the top 1000, 10 000 and 20 000 clonotypes per sample. After downsampling to 27 000 UMIs, diversity was calculated as the inverse Simpson index using the vegan R package. Statistical testing used paired Mann-Whitney U tests on the discordant twin pairs and applied Benjamini-Hochberg correction for multiple testing. Through TCRdb reprocessing, the reads give one entry per CDR3 protein sequence; DNA is omitted. It is TCRdb's table, rather than the study itself, that gives the V and J calls and clone size. For this sample, the table gives a few hundred thousand distinct CDR3 sequences. The ten largest clonotypes hold less than 2% of the sample.

Study-level results and caveats: Fewer clonotypes were shared with other individuals by IBD patients than by healthy twins, most markedly in patients showing signs of disease activity. Different T cell subtypes could not be distinguished in the analysis. Concordant and discordant twins showed no difference in repertoire similarity, possibly because of limited statistical power. IBD patients had lower TCRbeta repertoire diversity, measured by the inverse Simpson index, than their healthy co-twins. Background noise and inter-individual variability may have been introduced into the repertoires by the differing immunosuppressive treatments among patients. No single strong signal or clonotype linked to IBD turned up in the results, so the idea that one exists was not supported.

What was sequenced was blood. This receptor was identified in a human donor with ulcerative colitis or Crohn's disease, or a healthy co-twin of an affected twin (not recorded which).

The CDR3 loop reads CSASSGQGRQETQYF. The sequence links TRBV20-1 to TRBJ2-5; the D call from TCRdb, TRBD1, cannot be confirmed without DNA. The cysteine opens and the phenylalanine closes a CDR3 of 15 amino acids. The entry carries no DNA sequence. From the germline V gene (reference sequence), CDR1 is DFQATT and CDR2 is SNEGSKA.